This passage covers 27 T cell receptor beta chains from one sample sequenced in a study of beta chain features in type 1 diabetes. Expressed TCRB transcripts were sequenced because the isolated RNA had all been reverse transcribed beforehand. Clones were sequenced by immunoSEQ multiplex PCR, and TCRdb holds only the in-frame ones, with some missing. The sample lists about 40,000 clones; around 60% were seen once. The sample taken for sequencing was Tregs from blood. The receptors stem from a woman aged 25 to 39 in good health.

This sequence joins TRBV7-2 and TRBJ2-1; 7 nucleotides line up with TRBD2. Germline CDR1 SGHTA, CDR2 FQGNSA. Losses at the gene ends were 2 bases for V and 2 bases for J; bases not matched to a gene: 6. There are 16 residues in the CDR3. CDR3 nucleotides: TGTGCCAGCAGCTTACTAGGCGGGGGAACCTACAATGAGCAGTTCTTC. This sequence encodes CASSLLGGGTYNEQFF.

The chain has TRBV28 and TRBJ2-5, with D possibly matching TRBD2 (6 bases). Trimming cost V 6 bases and J 2 bases, with 22 bases left between them. CDR1 MDHEN and CDR2 SYDVKM come from the germline V gene. The CDR3 contains 17 residues. CDR3 sequence (DNA): TGTGCCAGCAGCAGTGGGTTCGGCTATAGCGGTCAAGAGACCCAGTACTTC. Amino acid sequence: CASSSGFGYSGQETQYF.

This clone was seen only a few times. V is TRBV7-9 and J is TRBJ2-7, with D tentatively TRBD1 (6 bases). The germline V gene encodes CDR1 SEHNR and CDR2 FQNEAQ (reference sequence). The CDR3 covers 14 residues. V was cut by 5 bases and J by 0 bases, with 11 bases left in between. CDR3 DNA: TGTGCCAGCAGCCCGGGACAAAACTCCTACGAGCAGTACTTC. This gives the protein CASSPGQNSYEQYF.

This clone has a single count. At one boundary the junction diverges from the germline segment, which might be a read error. The V call is TRBV5-1, the J call TRBJ1-4; D is ambiguous. The CDR3 is made up of 15 amino acids. CDR1 is SGHRS, CDR2 YFSETQ, per germline. CDR3 sequence: CASSLEAGLYEKLLF. The CDR3 DNA reads TGCGCCAGCAGCTTGGAAGCGGGCCTATACGAAAAACTGCTTTTT.

V is TRBV5-1 and J is TRBJ2-1, with 13 bases that match TRBD2. Trimming removed 4 bases from V and 10 bases from J; junction bases left unmatched: 8. Germline loops: CDR1 SGHRS, CDR2 YFSETQ. The CDR3 spans 15 residues. The CDR3 is CASSLGTSGIGEQFF. The CDR3 nucleotides are TGCGCCAGCAGCCTCGGGACTAGCGGGATCGGGGAGCAGTTCTTC.

The chain links TRBV18 to TRBJ2-7, with 7 bases fitting TRBD1. V shed 3 bases, J shed 3 bases, and the junction held 2 bases outside the gene matches. This CDR3 has 13 amino acids. Germline CDR1 KGHSH, CDR2 LQKENI. For the CDR3, the DNA is TGTGCCAGCTCACCGGGGACAGACTACGAGCAGTACTTC. This codes for CASSPGTDYEQYF.

The rearrangement uses TRBV5-1 and TRBJ2-1; 8 bases agree with TRBD2. CDR1 is SGHRS, CDR2 YFSETQ, per germline. V lost 0 bases, J lost 12 bases, and 8 bases stayed unmatched. The CDR3 consists of 14 residues. CDR3 amino acids: CASSLDTSGRGQFF. The CDR3 DNA reads TGCGCCAGCAGCTTGGACACTAGCGGTAGAGGGCAGTTCTTC.

The chain carries TRBV19 and TRBJ2-2; 9 bases fit TRBD1. The germline gives CDR1 LNHDA, CDR2 SQIVND (reference sequence). With 10 bases clipped from V and 5 bases from J, the junction kept 5 bases outside the gene matches. CDR3 length: 13 amino acids. The CDR3 DNA is TGTGCCACTCAGACAGGGGGGACCGGGGAGCTGTTTTTT. This codes for CATQTGGTGELFF.

This clone has just a few counts. The chain has TRBV9 and TRBJ2-1, with 9 bases that match TRBD1. This CDR3 region has 15 residues. V lost 0 bases to trimming and J lost 9 bases; unmatched junction nucleotides: 7. The germline CDR1 and CDR2 sequences are SGDLS and YYNGEE. The CDR3 protein is CASSVGDRVNPEQFF. For the CDR3, the DNA is TGTGCCAGCAGCGTAGGGGACAGGGTGAATCCTGAGCAGTTCTTC. The whole variable domain, remainder taken from reference TRBV9 and TRBJ2-1, is DSGVTQTPKHLITATGQRVTLRCSPRSGDLSVYWYQQSLDQGLQFLIQYYNGEERAKGNILERFSAQQFPDLHSELNLSSLELGDSALYFCASSVGDRVNPEQFFGPGTRLTVL.

CDR3 amino acids: CASSPLGGGFDNEQFF. Here the CDR3 DNA reads TGTGCCAGCTCACCACTTGGGGGGGGTTTCGACAATGAGCAGTTCTTC. This chain joins TRBV18 and TRBJ2-1, with 7 bases lining up with TRBD2. Germline values: CDR1 KGHSH, CDR2 LQKENI. The CDR3 extends over 16 amino acids. J gave up 5 bases and V 1 base, and 8 bases lay outside the gene matches.

The genes are TRBV11-2 and TRBJ2-3, with TRBD2 matching over 12 bases. The CDR3 has 15 amino acids. Per germline, CDR1 SGHAT and CDR2 FQNNGV. Trimming at V came to 4 bases and at J to 6 bases, leaving 5 bases not matched to a gene. CDR3 sequence: CASSSSGRGTDTQYF. Written as DNA, the CDR3 is TGTGCCAGCAGCTCTAGCGGGAGGGGAACCGATACGCAGTATTTT.

This clone was picked up a small number of times. The chain links TRBV7-9 to TRBJ1-1; tentatively, D is TRBD1 (5 bases). The CDR3 is 16 residues long. The germline V and J ends were trimmed by 7 bases and 1 base, with 19 bases remaining between them. Germline assignment: CDR1 SEHNR and CDR2 FQNEAQ (reference sequence). For the CDR3, the DNA is TGTGCCAGCAACTTTGGGGCAGGAATACAGAACACTGAAGCTTTCTTT. Translation: CASNFGAGIQNTEAFF.

The chain uses TRBV18 and TRBJ2-1, with D possibly TRBD2 on 6 matching bases. The CDR3 length is 15 residues. The germline V gene has CDR1 KGHSH and CDR2 LQKENI. With 1 base removed from V and 6 bases from J, the gap between germline ends came to 13 bases. The CDR3 loop is CASSPRELALNEQFF. The CDR3 bases are TGTGCCAGCTCACCACGGGAACTAGCCCTCAATGAGCAGTTCTTC.

The chain joins TRBV23-1 to TRBJ2-7; 7 nucleotides line up with TRBD1. TRBV23-1 is known as an ORF, though its function is uncertain. V shed 6 bases and J 3 bases; nucleotides not matched to a gene: 14. This CDR3 comprises 16 residues. CDR3 sequence: CASSSSCDRVFYEQYF. CDR3 in DNA: TGCGCCAGCAGCTCCAGCTGCGACAGGGTCTTCTACGAGCAGTACTTC.

This clone was recorded a few times. The V call is TRBV7-2, the J call TRBJ2-3, with 8 nucleotides matching TRBD2. This CDR3 has 16 residues. V dropped 1 base and J dropped 3; count of bases not matched to a gene: 6. Per germline, CDR1 SGHTA and CDR2 FQGNSA. The CDR3 spells CASSLGSSGGTDTQYF. The CDR3 DNA sequence: TGTGCCAGCAGCTTAGGGTCTTCGGGAGGGACAGATACGCAGTATTTT.

V gene TRBV27 combines with J gene TRBJ2-1, with TRBD2 matching over 12 bases. Germline CDR1 and CDR2: MNHEY and SMNVEV (reference sequence). V was pared by 3 bases and J by 8 bases, with 5 bases of the junction left unmatched. The CDR3 length is 15 residues. DNA for the CDR3: TGTGCCAGCAGTTTGCTAGCGGGAGGGCCTGATGAGCAGTTCTTC. Residues: CASSLLAGGPDEQFF.

This clone has a handful of counts. The rearrangement links TRBV5-1 to TRBJ2-2, with 11 bases aligning to TRBD2. The V segment lost 4 bases and the J segment 5 bases; nucleotides outside the gene matches: 10. The V gene's germline CDR1 is SGHRS and CDR2 YFSETQ. The CDR3 covers 17 residues. The CDR3 bases are TGCGCCAGCAGCCTAAGTTCCCTAGCGGGAGGAACCGGGGAGCTGTTTTTT. This codes for CASSLSSLAGGTGELFF.

The chain joins TRBV11-3 to TRBJ1-5, with D perhaps matching TRBD1 (5 bases). Trimming stripped 5 bases from V and 4 bases from J, with 9 bases between. The CDR3 extends over 13 amino acids. Germline CDR1 SGHNT, CDR2 YENEEA. CDR3 in amino acids: CASSPGENQPQHF. In nucleotides, the CDR3 is TGTGCCAGCAGCCCGGGGGAGAATCAGCCCCAGCATTTT.

V gene TRBV27 combines with J gene TRBJ1-3, with 7 bases fitting TRBD1. This CDR3 comprises 13 residues. Germline trimming cut 6 bases from V and 4 bases from J; bases unmatched to any gene: 3. The germline V gene encodes CDR1 MNHEY and CDR2 SMNVEV (reference sequence). In nucleotides, the CDR3 is TGTGCCAGCAGGCGGACAGGCGGAAACACCATATATTTT. It codes for CASRRTGGNTIYF.

CDR3 in amino acids: CASSQTGDEQFF. The CDR3 bases are TGTGCCAGCAGCCAAACAGGAGATGAGCAGTTCTTC. This chain links TRBV2 with TRBJ2-1; D may be TRBD1 (5 bases). V lost 6 bases and J lost 8, with 11 bases in between. Germline V gene lookup returns CDR1 SNHLY and CDR2 FYNNEI. This CDR3 comprises 12 residues.

The V gene is TRBV15, the J gene TRBJ1-3, with TRBD1 identical over 7 bases. J was trimmed by 2 bases and V by 0 bases; bases with no gene match: 1. The CDR3 totals 15 residues. CDR1 is LNHNV and CDR2 is YYDKDF in the germline V gene (reference sequence). Written as DNA, the CDR3 is TGTGCCACCAGCAGAGAGACAGGGACTGGAAACACCATATATTTT. Protein product: CATSRETGTGNTIYF.

This clone was counted a few times. V is TRBV28 and J is TRBJ2-3, with 12 bases fitting TRBD2. V lost 6 bases, J lost 2 bases, and 12 bases stayed unmatched. Germline V gene sequence: CDR1 MDHEN, CDR2 SYDVKM. The CDR3 runs 18 residues. The CDR3: CASSRLLAGGGFTDTQYF. The CDR3 nucleotides are TGTGCCAGCAGCCGCCTCCTAGCGGGAGGGGGATTCACAGATACGCAGTATTTT. The full variable domain, rest sourced from reference TRBV28 and TRBJ2-3, is DVKVTQSSRYLVKRTGEKVFLECVQDMDHENMFWYRQDPGLGLRLIYFSYDVKMKEKGDIPEGYSVSREKKERFSLILESASTNQTSMYLCASSRLLAGGGFTDTQYFGPGTRLTVL.

This clone was seen a few times. The genes are TRBV5-4 and TRBJ1-1; 7 bases align to TRBD1. V was pared by 1 base and J by 1 base, with 4 bases of the junction left unmatched. The V gene's germline CDR1 is SGHNT and CDR2 YYREEE (reference sequence). The CDR3 is 15 residues long. CDR3 region: CASSLQDRWNTEAFF. The CDR3 nucleotides are TGTGCCAGCAGCTTGCAGGACAGGTGGAACACTGAAGCTTTCTTT. Together with reference TRBV5-4 and TRBJ1-1, the CDR3 gives the full variable domain: ETGVTQSPTHLIKTRGQQVTLRCSSQSGHNTVSWYQQALGQGPQFIFQYYREEENGRGNFPPRFSGLQFPNYSSELNVNALELDDSALYLCASSLQDRWNTEAFFGQGTRLTVV.

This clone showed up just once. The rearrangement joins TRBV28 to TRBJ2-3; 8 nucleotides agree with TRBD2. J gave up 2 bases and V 7 bases, and 8 bases lay outside the gene matches. The germline gives CDR1 MDHEN, CDR2 SYDVKM. The CDR3 is made up of 15 amino acids. This CDR3 reads CASNTGGPYTDTQYF. The CDR3 region has the DNA TGTGCCAGCAACACGGGAGGGCCTTACACAGATACGCAGTATTTT.

This chain uses TRBV10-3 with TRBJ2-7, with 8 bases fitting TRBD2. With V trimmed by 3 bases and J by 2 bases, 0 bases remained unmatched. CDR3 size: 13 residues. Looked up from germline, CDR1 is ENHRY and CDR2 is SYGVKD. The CDR3 spells CAISELAAYEQYF. The CDR3 DNA reads TGTGCCATCAGTGAACTAGCGGCCTACGAGCAGTACTTC.

The V and J genes are TRBV28 and TRBJ2-4, with TRBD2 identical over 8 bases. V trimming: 7 bases; J trimming: 6 bases; junction bases outside the gene matches: 2. The CDR3 consists of 12 residues. Germline V gives CDR1 MDHEN, CDR2 SYDVKM. The CDR3 region is CASTGGGNIQYF. The CDR3 region has the DNA TGTGCCAGCACGGGAGGGGGAAACATTCAGTACTTC.

This clone was picked up a small number of times. The rearrangement joins TRBV19 to TRBJ2-5; D gene uncertain. V was trimmed by 4 bases and J by 4 bases, leaving 10 bases between them. This CDR3 spans 13 amino acids. The germline CDR1 and CDR2 sequences are LNHDA and SQIVND (reference sequence). CDR3 sequence reads: CASSTVRGETQYF. The CDR3 nucleotides are TGTGCCAGTAGTACCGTCCGCGGAGAGACCCAGTACTTC.